Reported below is one TCR beta chain. Antigen specificity is unknown. Naive CD8 populations comprised CD45RO-negative cells positively selected for CCR7, excluding terminally differentiated effector memory CD45RA+ cells. Produced via immunoSEQ multiplex PCR; TCRdb's table is partial and in-frame only. In the table there are some 740,000 clones, approximately 92% of which are singletons. This CDR3 contains 11 residues. Germline values: CDR1 SQVTM, CDR2 ANQGSEA. This sample was taken from a study of shared clonotypes between healthy human individuals. Findings and caveats of the study: Sampling involved blood alone; tissue repertoires likely differ. Clonotype sharing among donors was thought likely to change with sequencing depth. Shared clonotypes across all four donors exceeded non-shared ones in generation probability. There were few donors, and this limited the genetic and exposure-history diversity represented.

This TCR came from a man between 25 and 39 years old in good health. The chain links TRBV29-1 to TRBJ1-5; D remains unclear. Sequencing was done on a sample of naive CD8+ T cells sorted from blood. This chain's CDR3 is CAVWEKQPQHF. The CDR3 nucleotides are TGCGCAGTCTGGGAGAAGCAGCCCCAGCATTTT.